This T cell receptor (beta chain) came from a study of glioma-infiltrating T cells after dendritic cell vaccination. Patients had residual fresh-frozen tumor tissue and more than two years of survival data. The CDR3 runs to 16 residues. The germline gives CDR1 MGHRA, CDR2 YSYEKL. V lost 0 bases and J lost 5; bases outside the gene matches: 4. In its sample, this clone was seen once. Primers: 60 V beta forward and 13 J beta reverse. Libraries were prepared by immunoSEQ multiplex PCR; TCRdb keeps only in-frame clonotypes and omits some of them. The profile shows 60,000 to 70,000 clones, around 86% of them singletons.

The material sequenced was blood, taken before dendritic cell vaccination. The sequence came from a human donor with glioblastoma. The chain employs TRBV4-1 and TRBJ1-5, with TRBD1 matching over 10 bases. The CDR3 loop is CASSQDRGTGDQPQHF. The CDR3 nucleotides are TGCGCCAGCAGCCAAGATCGGGGGACAGGGGATCAGCCCCAGCATTTT.